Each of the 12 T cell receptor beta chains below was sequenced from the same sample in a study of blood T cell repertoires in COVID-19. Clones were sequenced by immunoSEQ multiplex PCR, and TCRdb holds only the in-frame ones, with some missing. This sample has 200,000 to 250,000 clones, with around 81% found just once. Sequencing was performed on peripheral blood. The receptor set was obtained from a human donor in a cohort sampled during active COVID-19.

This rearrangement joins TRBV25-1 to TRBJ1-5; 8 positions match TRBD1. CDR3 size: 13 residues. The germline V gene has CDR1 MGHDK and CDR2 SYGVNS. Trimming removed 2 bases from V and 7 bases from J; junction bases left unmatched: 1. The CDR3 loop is CASSETGGQPQHF. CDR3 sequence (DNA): TGTGCCAGCAGTGAAACAGGGGGGCAGCCCCAGCATTTT.

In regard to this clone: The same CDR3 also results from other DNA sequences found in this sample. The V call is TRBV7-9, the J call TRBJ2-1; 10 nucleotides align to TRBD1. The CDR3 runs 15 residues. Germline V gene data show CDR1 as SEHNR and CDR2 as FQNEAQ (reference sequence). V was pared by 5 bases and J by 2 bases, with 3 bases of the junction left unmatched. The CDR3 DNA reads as TGTGCCAGCAGCCTCGGACAGGGGGCCTACAATGAGCAGTTCTTC. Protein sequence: CASSLGQGAYNEQFF.

The CDR3: CATSDVGLAGSTDTQYF. The CDR3 nucleotides are TGTGCCACCAGTGATGTTGGACTAGCGGGTAGCACAGATACGCAGTATTTT. The chain links TRBV24-1 to TRBJ2-3, with 11 bases that match TRBD2. Germline CDR1 KGHDR, CDR2 SFDVKD. Trimming took 3 bases from V and 0 from J; bases not matched to a gene: 4. The CDR3 totals 17 residues.

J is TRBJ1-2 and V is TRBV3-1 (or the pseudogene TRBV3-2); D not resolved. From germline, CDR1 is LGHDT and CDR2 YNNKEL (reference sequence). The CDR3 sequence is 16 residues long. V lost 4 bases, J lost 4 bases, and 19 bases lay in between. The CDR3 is CASSPRTPSAGYGYTF. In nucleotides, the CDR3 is TGTGCCAGCAGCCCCCGGACTCCTTCGGCGGGCTATGGCTACACCTTC.

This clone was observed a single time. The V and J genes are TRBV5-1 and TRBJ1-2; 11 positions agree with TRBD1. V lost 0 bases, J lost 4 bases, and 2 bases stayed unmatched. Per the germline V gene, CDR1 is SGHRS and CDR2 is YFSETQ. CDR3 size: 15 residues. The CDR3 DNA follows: TGCGCCAGCAGCTTGGGGGACAGGGGGATCTATGGCTACACCTTC. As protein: CASSLGDRGIYGYTF. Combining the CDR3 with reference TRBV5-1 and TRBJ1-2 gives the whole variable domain KAGVTQTPRYLIKTRGQQVTLSCSPISGHRSVSWYQQTPGQGLQFLFEYFSETQRNKGNFPGRFSGRQFSNSRSEMNVSTLELGDSALYLCASSLGDRGIYGYTFGSGTRLTVV.

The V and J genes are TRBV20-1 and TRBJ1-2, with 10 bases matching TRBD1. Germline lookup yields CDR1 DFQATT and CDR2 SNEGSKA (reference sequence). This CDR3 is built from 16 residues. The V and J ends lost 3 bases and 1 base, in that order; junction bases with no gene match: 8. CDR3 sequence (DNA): TGCAGTGCTAGTTATGGCGGGACAGGGGTTAACTATGGCTACACCTTC. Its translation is CSASYGGTGVNYGYTF.

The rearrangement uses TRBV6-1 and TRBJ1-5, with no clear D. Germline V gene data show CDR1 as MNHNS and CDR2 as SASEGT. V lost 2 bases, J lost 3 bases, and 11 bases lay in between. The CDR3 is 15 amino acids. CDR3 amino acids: CASSELQPFNQPQHF. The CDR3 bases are TGTGCCAGCAGTGAACTACAGCCATTCAATCAGCCCCAGCATTTT.

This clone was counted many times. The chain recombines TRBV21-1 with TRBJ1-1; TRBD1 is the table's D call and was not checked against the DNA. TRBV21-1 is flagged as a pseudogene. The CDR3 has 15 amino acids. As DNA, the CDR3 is TGTGCCAGCAGCATCCCGTGGCCAGGGGGCACTGAAGCTTTCTTT. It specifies CASSIPWPGGTEAFF.

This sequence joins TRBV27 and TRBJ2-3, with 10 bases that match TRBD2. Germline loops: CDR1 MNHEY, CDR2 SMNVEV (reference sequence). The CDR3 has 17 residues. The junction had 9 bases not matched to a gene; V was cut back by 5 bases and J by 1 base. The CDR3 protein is CASSPSGLAGGTDTQYF. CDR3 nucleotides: TGTGCCAGCAGTCCGTCGGGGCTAGCGGGGGGCACAGATACGCAGTATTTT.

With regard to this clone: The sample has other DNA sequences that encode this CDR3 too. CDR3 sequence (DNA): TGTGCCAGCAGTTACCGGGTCCACGAGCAGTACTTC. It codes for CASSYRVHEQYF. The V call is TRBV6-6, the J call TRBJ2-7; D is uncertain. The germline V and J ends were trimmed by 2 bases and 5 bases, with 7 bases remaining between them. CDR1 is MNHNY, CDR2 SVGAGI, per germline (reference sequence). The CDR3 is made up of 12 amino acids.

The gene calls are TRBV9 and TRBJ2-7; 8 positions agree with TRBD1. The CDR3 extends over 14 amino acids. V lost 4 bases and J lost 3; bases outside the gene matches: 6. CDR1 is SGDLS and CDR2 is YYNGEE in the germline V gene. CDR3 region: CASSPQGQGYEQYF. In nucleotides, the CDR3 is TGTGCCAGCAGCCCCCAAGGACAGGGCTACGAGCAGTACTTC. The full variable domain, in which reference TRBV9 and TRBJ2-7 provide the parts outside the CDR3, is DSGVTQTPKHLITATGQRVTLRCSPRSGDLSVYWYQQSLDQGLQFLIQYYNGEERAKGNILERFSAQQFPDLHSELNLSSLELGDSALYFCASSPQGQGYEQYFGPGTRLTVT.

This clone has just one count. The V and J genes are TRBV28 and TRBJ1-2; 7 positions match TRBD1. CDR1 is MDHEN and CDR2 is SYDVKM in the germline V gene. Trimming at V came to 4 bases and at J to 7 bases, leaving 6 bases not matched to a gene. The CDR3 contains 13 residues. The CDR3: CASSSTGIAGYTF. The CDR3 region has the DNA TGTGCCAGCAGTTCGACAGGGATCGCTGGCTACACCTTC.